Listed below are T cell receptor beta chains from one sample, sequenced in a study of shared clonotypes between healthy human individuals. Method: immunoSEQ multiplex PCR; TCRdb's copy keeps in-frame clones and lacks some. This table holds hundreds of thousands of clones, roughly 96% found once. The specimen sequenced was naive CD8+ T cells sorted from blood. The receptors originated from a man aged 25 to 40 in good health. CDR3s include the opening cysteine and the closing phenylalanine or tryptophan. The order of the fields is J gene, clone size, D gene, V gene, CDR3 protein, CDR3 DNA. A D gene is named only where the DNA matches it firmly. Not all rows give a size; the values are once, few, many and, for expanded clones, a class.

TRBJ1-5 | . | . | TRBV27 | CASSLSGGGNQPQHF | TGTGCCAGCAGTTTATCGGGGGGAGGCAATCAGCCCCAGCATTTT
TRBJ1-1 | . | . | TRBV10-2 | CASSEGVLNTEAFF | TGCGCCAGCAGTGAAGGGGTCCTGAACACTGAAGCTTTCTTT
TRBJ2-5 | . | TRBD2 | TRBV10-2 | CASSAATSGRRETQYF | TGCGCCAGCAGTGCTGCTACTAGCGGGAGGCGGGAGACCCAGTACTTC
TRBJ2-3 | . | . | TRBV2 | CASSENPFLRKITDTQYF | TGTGCCAGCAGTGAAAACCCCTTTTTAAGAAAAATCACAGATACGCAGTATTTT
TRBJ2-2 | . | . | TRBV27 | CASSLIGIQSNTGELFF | TGTGCCAGCAGTTTAATCGGTATACAGTCGAACACCGGGGAGCTGTTTTTT
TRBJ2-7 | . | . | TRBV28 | CASSLWRQGSYEQYF | TGTGCCAGCAGTTTATGGCGGCAGGGCTCCTACGAGCAGTACTTC
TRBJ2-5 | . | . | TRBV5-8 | CASSLESPGPQETQYF | TGTGCCAGCAGCTTGGAGTCTCCGGGGCCTCAAGAGACCCAGTACTTC
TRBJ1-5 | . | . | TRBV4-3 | CASSQGRNNQPQHF | TGCGCCAGCAGCCAGGGCCGGAACAATCAGCCCCAGCATTTT
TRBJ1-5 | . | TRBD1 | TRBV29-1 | CSVGRDRGRFNQPQHF | TGCAGCGTTGGCCGGGACAGGGGGCGTTTTAATCAGCCCCAGCATTTT
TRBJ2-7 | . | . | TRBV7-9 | CASSLVSPFSYEQYF | TGTGCCAGCAGCTTAGTATCGCCGTTCTCCTACGAGCAGTACTTC
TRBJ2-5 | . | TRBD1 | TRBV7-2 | CASSAPDRALLETQYF | TGTGCCAGCAGCGCCCCAGACAGGGCCCTTTTAGAGACCCAGTACTTC
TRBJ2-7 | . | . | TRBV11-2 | CASSFGSGYEQYF | TGTGCCAGCAGCTTCGGCAGTGGCTACGAGCAGTACTTC
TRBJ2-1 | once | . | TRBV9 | CASTRGGTPYNEQFF | TGTGCCAGCACCCGAGGTGGGACCCCCTACAATGAGCAGTTCTTC
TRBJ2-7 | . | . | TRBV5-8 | CASSLVGSTYEQYF | TGTGCCAGCAGCTTGGTAGGGTCGACCTACGAGCAGTACTTC
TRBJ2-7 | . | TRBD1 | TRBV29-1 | CSANDRAWGYEQYF | TGCAGCGCAAATGACAGGGCTTGGGGCTACGAGCAGTACTTC
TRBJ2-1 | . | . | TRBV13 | CASSWGPRKNEQFF | TGTGCCAGCAGCTGGGGCCCGAGAAAGAATGAGCAGTTCTTC
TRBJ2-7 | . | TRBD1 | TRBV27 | CASTFGQGSYEQYF | TGTGCCAGCACCTTCGGACAGGGGAGCTACGAGCAGTACTTC
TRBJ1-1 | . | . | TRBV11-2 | CASSVGQNTEAFF | TGTGCCAGCAGCGTCGGTCAGAACACTGAAGCTTTCTTT
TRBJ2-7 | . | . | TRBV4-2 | CASSQIDSPYEQYF | TGTGCCAGCAGCCAAATAGACAGCCCCTACGAGCAGTACTTC
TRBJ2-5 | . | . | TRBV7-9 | CASSLLASGAGETQYF | TGTGCCAGCAGCTTATTGGCGTCTGGGGCTGGGGAGACCCAGTACTTC
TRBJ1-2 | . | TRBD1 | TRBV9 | CASSPRLGTGDSGGYGYTF | TGTGCCAGCAGCCCACGGTTAGGGACAGGGGACTCCGGGGGCTATGGCTACACCTTC
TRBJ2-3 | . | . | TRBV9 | CASSVEGGSASTDTQYF | TGTGCCAGCAGCGTAGAAGGTGGTTCAGCCAGCACAGATACGCAGTATTTT
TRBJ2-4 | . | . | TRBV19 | CASSIDWGTIQYF | TGTGCCAGTAGTATAGATTGGGGGACCATTCAGTACTTC
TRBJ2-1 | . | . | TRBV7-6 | CASIPGGDRSYNEQFF | TGTGCCAGCATCCCAGGAGGGGACCGCTCCTACAATGAGCAGTTCTTC
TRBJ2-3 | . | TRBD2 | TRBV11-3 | CASSLVRASGAITDTQYF | TGTGCCAGCAGCTTAGTTCGGGCTAGCGGGGCCATCACAGATACGCAGTATTTT
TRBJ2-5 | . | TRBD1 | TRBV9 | CASSTQGAQETQYF | TGTGCCAGCAGCACACAGGGGGCCCAAGAGACCCAGTACTTC
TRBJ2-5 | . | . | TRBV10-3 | CAISPGSSRGETQYF | TGTGCCATCAGCCCGGGCTCCTCACGCGGAGAGACCCAGTACTTC
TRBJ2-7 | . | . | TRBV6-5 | CASGWTLDEQYF | TGTGCCAGCGGGTGGACTTTGGACGAGCAGTACTTC
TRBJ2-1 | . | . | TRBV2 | CASSEGASSYNEQFF | TGTGCCAGCAGTGAGGGGGCTAGCTCCTACAATGAGCAGTTCTTC
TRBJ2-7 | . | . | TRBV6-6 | CASSYGQFEQYF | TGTGCCAGCAGTTACGGACAGTTCGAGCAGTACTTC
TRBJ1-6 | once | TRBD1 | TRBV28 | CASSQPGQVSLHF | TGTGCCAGCAGTCAACCCGGACAGGTATCCCTCCACTTT
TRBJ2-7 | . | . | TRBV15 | CATSPPQGYEQYF | TGTGCCACCAGCCCTCCACAGGGCTACGAGCAGTACTTC
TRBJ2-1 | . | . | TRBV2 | CASSERVVEQFF | TGTGCCAGCAGTGAAAGGGTCGTTGAGCAGTTCTTC
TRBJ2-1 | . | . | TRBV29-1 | CSVPGGFGLEQFF | TGCAGCGTTCCTGGGGGGTTTGGGCTGGAGCAGTTCTTC
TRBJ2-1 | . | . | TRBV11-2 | CASSLAGLNNEQFF | TGTGCCAGCAGCTTAGCGGGACTTAACAATGAGCAGTTCTTC
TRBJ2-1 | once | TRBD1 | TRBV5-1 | CASRPRTGGDEQFF | TGCGCCAGCAGACCCCGGACAGGGGGCGATGAGCAGTTCTTC
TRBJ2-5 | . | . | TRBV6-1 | CASSEVPLETQYF | TGTGCCAGCAGTGAAGTTCCTCTCGAGACCCAGTACTTC
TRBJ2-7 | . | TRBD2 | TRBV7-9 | CASSIGLAYSKQYF | TGTGCCAGCAGCATCGGACTAGCTTATTCCAAGCAGTACTTC